This T cell receptor beta chain is drawn from a study of CDR3 diversity in severe acne. CDR3 size: 13 residues. Trimming removed 0 bases from V and 10 bases from J, with 13 bases in between. Using its own MiXCR run on the PCR reads, TCRdb lists one record per CDR3 protein. This sample carries about 90,000 distinct CDR3 sequences, roughly half of them seen once, and the ten largest clones take roughly 9.1%. This sequence joins TRBV12-3 or TRBV12-4 and TRBJ2-7; D may be TRBD1 (6 bases). This clonotype originated in a male donor in good health, serving as a control. Sequencing used blood. CDR3 in DNA: TGTGCCAGCAGTTTAGCAGGGCCGACAGGACAGTACTTC. It yields the protein CASSLAGPTGQYF.